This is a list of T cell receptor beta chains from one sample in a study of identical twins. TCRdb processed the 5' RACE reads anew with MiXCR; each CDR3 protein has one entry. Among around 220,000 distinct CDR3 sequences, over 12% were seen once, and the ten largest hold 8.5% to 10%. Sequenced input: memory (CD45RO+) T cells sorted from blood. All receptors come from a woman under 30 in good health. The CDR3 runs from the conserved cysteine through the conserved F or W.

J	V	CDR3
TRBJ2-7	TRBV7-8	CASSQNRGTNYEQYF
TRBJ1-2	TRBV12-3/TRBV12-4	CASSAGTGRGRGGYTF
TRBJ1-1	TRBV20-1	CSASSPVRANTEAFF
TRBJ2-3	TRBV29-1	CSVDLLLLNTDTQYF
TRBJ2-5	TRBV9	CASSVEVWATETQYF
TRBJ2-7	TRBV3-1	CASSQSFYEEYF
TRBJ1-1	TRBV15	CATSRAGNTEAFF
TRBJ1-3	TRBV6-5	CASSYKTGNTIYF
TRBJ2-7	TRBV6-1	CASRPTAGTGIMYEQYF
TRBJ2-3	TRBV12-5	CASGSGQSSGGTDTQYF
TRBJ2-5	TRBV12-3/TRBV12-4	CASKLDRYQETQYF
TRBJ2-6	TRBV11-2	CASSRALTGGGASGANVLTF
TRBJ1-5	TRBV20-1	CSATVQGGNQPQHF
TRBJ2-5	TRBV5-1	CASSPTFRQASETQYF
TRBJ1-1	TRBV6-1	CASVSRTLNTEAFF
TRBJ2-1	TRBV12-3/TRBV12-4	CASSRHRESYNEQFF
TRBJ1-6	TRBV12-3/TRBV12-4	CASSLGSGLHF
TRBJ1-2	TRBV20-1	CSARVTGADYGYTF
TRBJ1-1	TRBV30	CAWRADLWDTEAFF
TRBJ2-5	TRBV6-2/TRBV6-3	CASSPSEETQYF
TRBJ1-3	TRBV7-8	CASSYWESGNTIYF
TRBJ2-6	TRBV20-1	CSASDGNGANVLTF
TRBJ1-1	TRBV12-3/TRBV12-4	CASSFGSVGAFF
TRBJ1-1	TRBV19	CASSIAKGARAEAFF
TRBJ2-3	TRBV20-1	CSARKGTILYTDTQYF
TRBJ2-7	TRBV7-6	CASSLHGQGSEQYF
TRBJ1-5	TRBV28	CASRRGDGNQPQHF
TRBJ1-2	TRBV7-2	CASSERDWDAYGYTF
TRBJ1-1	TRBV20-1	CSALRPFTEAFF
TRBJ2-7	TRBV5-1	CASSSKTTYEQYF
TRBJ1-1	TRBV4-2	CASSHLGQGGTEAFF
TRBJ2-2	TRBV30	CAWKTVNTGELFF
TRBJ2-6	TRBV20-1	CSARDLTGGHSGANVLTF
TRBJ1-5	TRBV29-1	CSVGWGADQPQHF
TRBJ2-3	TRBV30	CAWSVKGGMGDTQYF
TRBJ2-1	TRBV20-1	CSASLAGQSNEQFF
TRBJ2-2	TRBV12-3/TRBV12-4	CASCSSDTGELFF
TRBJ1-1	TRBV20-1	CSASLGMNTEAFF
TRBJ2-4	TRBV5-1	CASSLTVAKNIQYF
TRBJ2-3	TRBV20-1	CSASAHTDTQYF
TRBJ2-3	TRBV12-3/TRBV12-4	CASSLVAGEPDTQYF
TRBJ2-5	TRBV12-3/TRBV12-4	CASSLYKGVGLQETQYF
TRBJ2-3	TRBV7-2	CASSFSGGSGAADTQYF
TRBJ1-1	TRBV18	CASSPPGLLGRGTEAFF
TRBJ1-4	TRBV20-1	CSASDRGNEKLFF
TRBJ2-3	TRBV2	CASTGLSLSTDTQYF
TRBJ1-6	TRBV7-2	CASSLWQGPNSPLHF
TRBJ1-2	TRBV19	CASSFWNGYTF
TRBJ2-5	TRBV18	CASRSDIETQYF
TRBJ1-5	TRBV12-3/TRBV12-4	CASSLSTVNSNQPQHF
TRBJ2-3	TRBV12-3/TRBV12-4	CASSWTGRQNTHF